This entry lists 21 T cell receptor beta chains sequenced from one sample in a study of cytomegalovirus exposure and HLA in healthy donors. Clones were read by immunoSEQ multiplex PCR, and TCRdb kept only the in-frame ones, dropping some. Of 140,000 to 150,000 clones listed, approximately 86% are singletons. Material for sequencing was PBMCs. Source of these receptors: a man between 18 and 29 years old in good health and CMV-seropositive.

In this sample, this clone turned up once. This sequence joins TRBV6-1 and TRBJ2-3; TRBD2 matches 10 bases. The CDR3 consists of 16 residues. Germline V gene data show CDR1 as MNHNS and CDR2 as SASEGT. V lost 0 bases and J lost 5; bases outside the gene matches: 5. The chain's CDR3 is CASSEASGGQIDTQYF. CDR3 in DNA: TGTGCCAGCAGTGAAGCTAGCGGGGGGCAAATAGATACGCAGTATTTT.

The chain has TRBV27 and TRBJ1-1, with 8 bases fitting TRBD1. V lost 5 bases, J lost 0 bases, and 5 bases stayed unmatched. The CDR3 contains 15 residues. Germline CDR1 and CDR2: MNHEY and SMNVEV (reference sequence). The CDR3 loop is CASSDRGGLNTEAFF. In DNA, the CDR3 is TGTGCCAGCAGTGACAGGGGCGGCTTGAACACTGAAGCTTTCTTT.

The chain uses TRBV5-1 and TRBJ2-6; 7 nucleotides agree with TRBD1. J gave up 5 bases and V 5 bases, and 7 bases lay outside the gene matches. Germline-derived CDR1 and CDR2 are SGHRS and YFSETQ. The CDR3 runs 15 residues. CDR3 DNA: TGCGCCAGCAGACCCGACAGGGCGAGGGCCAACGTCCTGACTTTC. Residues: CASRPDRARANVLTF.

The rearrangement joins TRBV18 to TRBJ1-2, with 10 bases fitting TRBD1. The CDR3 is 16 amino acids. J lost 8 bases, V lost 2 bases, and 11 bases had no gene match. CDR1 and CDR2 from the germline V gene are KGHSH and LQKENI. The CDR3, as DNA: TGTGCCAGCTCACCAAAGGGACAGGGGCCCATAGGGGGCTACACCTTC. Encoded protein: CASSPKGQGPIGGYTF.

The V and J genes are TRBV21-1 and TRBJ2-7; the table's D call, TRBD2, was not checked against the DNA. TRBV21-1 has pseudogene status. The length of the CDR3 is 17 residues. The CDR3: CASSSPSSVEGSYEQYF. CDR3 nucleotide sequence: TGTGCCAGCAGCAGCCCCTCCTCCGTGGAGGGTTCCTACGAGCAGTACTTC.

The chain links TRBV30 to TRBJ2-7, with D possibly TRBD1 on 7 matching bases. V was trimmed by 6 bases and J by 7 bases, leaving 22 bases between them. The germline V gene has CDR1 GTSNPN and CDR2 SVGIG (reference sequence). The CDR3 is made up of 14 amino acids. CDR3 nucleotides: TGTGCCTGCAGATCTTATAGGGGGCGGGATGAGCAGTACTTC. Its translation is CACRSYRGRDEQYF. The complete variable domain, with remaining parts taken from reference TRBV30 and TRBJ2-7, reads SQTIHQWPATLVQPVGSPLSLECTVEGTSNPNLYWYRQAAGRGLQLLFYSVGIGQISSEVPQNLSASRPQDRQFILSSKKLLLSDSGFYLCACRSYRGRDEQYFGPGTRLTVT.

The V call is TRBV13, the J call TRBJ2-1; D is possibly TRBD1 (6 bases). Looked up from germline, CDR1 is PRHDT and CDR2 is FYEKMQ (reference sequence). V gave up 5 bases and J gave up 9 bases, with 8 bases separating them. The CDR3 sequence is 11 residues long. The CDR3 DNA sequence: TGTGCCAGCAGCCAAGGGGGTGAGCAGTTCTTC. Amino acid sequence: CASSQGGEQFF.

The chain carries TRBV5-5 and TRBJ1-2; D is uncertain. Per the germline V gene, CDR1 is SGHKS and CDR2 is YYEKEE (reference sequence). Deletions cut 4 bases from V and 2 bases from J, with 15 bases between. This CDR3 is built from 15 residues. The CDR3 nucleotides read TGTGCCAGCAGCCCGCCCCACGGACTAAACTATGGCTACACCTTC. This gives the protein CASSPPHGLNYGYTF.

The gene calls are TRBV5-4 and TRBJ2-7, with D tentatively TRBD1 (7 bases). Germline values: CDR1 SGHNT, CDR2 YYREEE (reference sequence). The CDR3 spans 17 residues. The germline V and J ends were trimmed by 5 bases and 6 bases, with 27 bases remaining between them. CDR3 sequence reads: CASSFGGGALEGPEQYF. CDR3 DNA sequence: TGTGCCAGCAGTTTCGGAGGGGGCGCACTCGAAGGGCCCGAGCAGTACTTC.

This clone was seen a single time. This sequence joins TRBV5-4 and TRBJ2-2; no clear D gene. Germline-derived CDR1 and CDR2 are SGHNT and YYREEE (reference sequence). CDR3 length equals 12 residues. The V and J ends lost 5 bases and 6 bases respectively, with 8 bases between them. CDR3 DNA: TGTGCCAGCAGTTACTCTGCCGGGGAGCTGTTTTTT. Its protein product is CASSYSAGELFF.

The chain carries TRBV9 and TRBJ1-2, with D hard to call. The CDR3 has 15 residues. V was pared by 3 bases and J by 2 bases, with 14 bases between. Germline lookup yields CDR1 SGDLS and CDR2 YYNGEE. The CDR3 nucleotides read TGTGCCAGCAGCGCACCCCAGACGGAGAACTATGGCTACACCTTC. Translated, it gives CASSAPQTENYGYTF. Together with reference TRBV9 and TRBJ1-2, the CDR3 gives the full variable domain: DSGVTQTPKHLITATGQRVTLRCSPRSGDLSVYWYQQSLDQGLQFLIQYYNGEERAKGNILERFSAQQFPDLHSELNLSSLELGDSALYFCASSAPQTENYGYTFGSGTRLTVV.

The chain links TRBV27 to TRBJ1-2; the D gene is possibly TRBD1 (5 bases). V was shortened by 5 bases and J by 7 bases, with 14 bases between the two germline ends. Germline CDR1 is MNHEY and CDR2 is SMNVEV (reference sequence). The CDR3 has 13 amino acids. In nucleotides, the CDR3 is TGTGCCAGCAGTAGTGTGACAGAGGCTGGCTACACCTTC. This sequence encodes CASSSVTEAGYTF.

The V call is TRBV7-9, the J call TRBJ2-2; tentative D call: TRBD1 (6 bases). The ends were cut back, 8 bases at V and 4 bases at J, with 11 bases in the middle. The CDR3 extends over 13 amino acids. Germline assignment: CDR1 SEHNR and CDR2 FQNEAQ (reference sequence). CDR3 sequence (DNA): TGTGCCAGCGCCAGGGGTAGCACCGGGGAGCTGTTTTTT. It encodes CASARGSTGELFF.

The chain combines TRBV7-8 with TRBJ1-3; D unclear. The CDR3 loop spans 14 amino acids. Germline lookup yields CDR1 SGHVS and CDR2 FQNEAQ. V was trimmed by 3 bases and J by 4 bases, leaving 10 bases between them. DNA for the CDR3: TGTGCCAGCAGCTTTCAGGCCTTCGGAAACACCATATATTTT. It codes for CASSFQAFGNTIYF.

This chain joins TRBV27 and TRBJ1-2, with D possibly being TRBD1 (5 bases). The CDR3 runs to 13 residues. Germline lookup yields CDR1 MNHEY and CDR2 SMNVEV (reference sequence). Trimming shortened V by 2 bases and J by 4 bases, and 8 bases separated the two germline ends. In nucleotides, the CDR3 is TGTGCCAGCAGTTTAAGGCAGGGCTATGGCTACACCTTC. Residues: CASSLRQGYGYTF.

J is TRBJ1-2 and V is TRBV6-5; 10 nucleotides align to TRBD1. Germline V CDR1 and CDR2: MNHEY, SVGAGI. V lost 2 bases to trimming and J lost 4 bases; unmatched junction nucleotides: 7. CDR3 length equals 16 residues. The CDR3 DNA reads as TGTGCCAGCAGTTACACCGGGACAGGGGATGGCTATGGCTACACCTTC. As protein: CASSYTGTGDGYGYTF.

The V gene is TRBV28, the J gene TRBJ1-1, with D tentatively TRBD1 (5 bases). The CDR3 extends over 12 amino acids. V gave up 3 bases and J gave up 11 bases, with 13 bases separating them. CDR1 is MDHEN, CDR2 SYDVKM, per germline. The CDR3 protein is CASSFGGVEAFF. CDR3 DNA sequence: TGTGCCAGCAGTTTCGGGGGTGTTGAGGCTTTCTTT.

This clone has a single count. The V gene is TRBV6-1, the J gene TRBJ2-1; D remains ambiguous. V was pared by 6 bases and J by 5 bases, with 14 bases between. This CDR3 region has 14 residues. Germline CDR1 reads MNHNS; CDR2 reads SASEGT. CDR3: CASRTPRSNNEQFF. CDR3 bases: TGTGCCAGCAGGACCCCCAGGTCCAACAATGAGCAGTTCTTC.

The V gene is TRBV30, the J gene TRBJ2-2; 9 positions match TRBD1. This CDR3 region has 15 residues. The V gene end was trimmed by 4 bases and the J gene end by 3 bases; junction bases not matched to a gene: 6. The germline V gene has CDR1 GTSNPN and CDR2 SVGIG (reference sequence). DNA for the CDR3: TGTGCCTGGAATAGAAGGGACAGGGACACCGGGGAGCTGTTTTTT. Translated: CAWNRRDRDTGELFF.

This chain links TRBV6-1 with TRBJ1-2, with 8 bases aligning to TRBD1. V trimming: 3 bases; J trimming: 10 bases; junction bases outside the gene matches: 7. The CDR3 runs 13 residues. Germline CDR1 reads MNHNS; CDR2 reads SASEGT. The CDR3 DNA follows: TGTGCCAGCAGTGACAGGGGGCGAGTCGACTACACCTTC. It encodes CASSDRGRVDYTF.

Concerning this clone itself: Other nucleotide sequences in the sample specify the same CDR3. The chain couples TRBV6-1 to TRBJ2-7; 10 nucleotides agree with TRBD2. V shed 6 bases, J shed 3 bases, and the junction held 5 bases outside the gene matches. The V gene's germline CDR1 is MNHNS and CDR2 SASEGT. The CDR3 totals 14 residues. This chain's CDR3 is CASRTLAGDYEQYF. The CDR3 nucleotides read TGTGCCAGCAGAACCCTAGCGGGGGACTACGAGCAGTACTTC.